This TCR beta chain was found in a study of shared clonotypes between healthy human individuals. The germline V and J ends were trimmed by 0 bases and 1 base, with 13 bases remaining between them. This CDR3 contains 17 residues. Germline lookup yields CDR1 SGHRS and CDR2 YFSETQ. Some clones are missing from TCRdb's copy, which holds only in-frame ones; the method was immunoSEQ multiplex PCR. The profile shows under 750,000 clones, over 55% of them singletons. The genes are TRBV5-1 and TRBJ2-2, with D maybe TRBD1 (5 bases). The clonotype originates from a woman aged 25-40 years in good health. The sequencing sample was made of memory CD4+ T cells sorted from blood. Subset denoted: CD45RA-negative fraction. The CDR3 here is CASSLAVRVGNTGELFF. CDR3 in DNA: TGCGCCAGCAGCTTGGCAGTCAGGGTTGGGAACACCGGGGAGCTGTTTTTT.